This entry lists 30 T cell receptor beta chains sequenced from one sample in a study of OX40 agonist ivuxolimab in advanced cancers. The protocol was immunoSEQ multiplex PCR, while the TCRdb copy is restricted to in-frame clones and leaves out a portion. Of roughly 64,000 clones in the sample, about 89% were seen once. Sequences were derived from CD4+ or CD8+ T cells sorted from blood, sampled in a trial of the OX40 agonist ivuxolimab. Every receptor here comes from an adult with an advanced solid tumor such as melanoma, head and neck, liver or kidney cancer.

The chain joins TRBV7-6 to TRBJ2-6; TRBD2 agrees at 7 bases. CDR1 SGHVS and CDR2 FNYEAQ come from the germline V gene. CDR3 length: 17 residues. The ends lost 1 base at V and 0 bases at J; junction bases unmatched: 3. The CDR3 bases are TGTGCCAGCAGCTTAGAGGCGGGGGACTCTGGGGCCAACGTCCTGACTTTC. Its protein is CASSLEAGDSGANVLTF.

This chain connects TRBV5-1 to TRBJ2-1, with D maybe TRBD2 (6 bases). V lost 4 bases, J lost 9 bases, and 11 bases lay in between. Germline V CDR1 and CDR2: SGHRS, YFSETQ. This CDR3 is 12 amino acids long. This CDR3 reads CASSQPGGEQFF. The CDR3 DNA sequence: TGCGCCAGCAGCCAACCCGGGGGTGAGCAGTTCTTC.

The V call is TRBV5-1, the J call TRBJ2-1; D might be TRBD2 (6 bases). Germline lookup yields CDR1 SGHRS and CDR2 YFSETQ. The CDR3 is 15 residues long. The V end lost 1 base, the J end lost 8 bases, and 16 bases lay between the germline ends. The CDR3: CASSLISAGPDEQFF. The DNA for the CDR3 is TGCGCCAGCAGCTTGATTAGCGCGGGGCCTGATGAGCAGTTCTTC. The full variable domain, its missing parts supplied by reference TRBV5-1 and TRBJ2-1, is KAGVTQTPRYLIKTRGQQVTLSCSPISGHRSVSWYQQTPGQGLQFLFEYFSETQRNKGNFPGRFSGRQFSNSRSEMNVSTLELGDSALYLCASSLISAGPDEQFFGPGTRLTVL.

The CDR3 bases are TGTGCCAGCAGCCCTTCAGGGGGGAGCTCCTACAATGAGCAGTTCTTC. This codes for CASSPSGGSSYNEQFF. The gene calls are TRBV5-6 and TRBJ2-1; the D gene is possibly TRBD1 (7 bases). This CDR3 region has 16 residues. V was clipped by 4 bases and J by 0 bases, with 14 bases between them. The germline V gene encodes CDR1 SGHDT and CDR2 YYEEEE.

This chain uses TRBV27 with TRBJ2-7; 9 bases map to TRBD2. The CDR3 sequence is 15 residues long. The trim removed 2 bases at V and 4 bases at J, leaving 6 bases unmatched. Germline loops: CDR1 MNHEY, CDR2 SMNVEV (reference sequence). The CDR3 is CASSLLLAGTYEQYF. The CDR3, as DNA: TGTGCCAGCAGTTTACTGCTAGCGGGAACGTACGAGCAGTACTTC.

This chain joins TRBV28 and TRBJ2-1; 7 nucleotides align to TRBD1. The germline V gene encodes CDR1 MDHEN and CDR2 SYDVKM. The length of the CDR3 is 13 residues. V shed 5 bases and J 9 bases; nucleotides not matched to a gene: 7. The CDR3 DNA is TGTGCCAGCAGTCTAACAGGGGTACGTGAGCAGTTCTTC. Its translation: CASSLTGVREQFF.

This chain uses TRBV27 with TRBJ2-2; 9 bases fit TRBD2. Germline CDR1 is MNHEY and CDR2 is SMNVEV (reference sequence). This CDR3 comprises 16 residues. V gave up 2 bases and J gave up 9 bases; unmatched junction bases: 10. The CDR3 DNA is TGTGCCAGCAGTTTAGCGGACCGCGGGAGGGCCAGGGAGCTGTTTTTT. It specifies CASSLADRGRARELFF.

CDR3 amino acids: CASSIDRGNEKLFF. The CDR3 DNA sequence: TGTGCCAGCAGCATAGACAGGGGCAATGAAAAACTGTTTTTT. V gene TRBV7-9 combines with J gene TRBJ1-4; 8 bases are shared with TRBD1. V trimming: 5 bases; J trimming: 5 bases; junction bases outside the gene matches: 4. Germline assignment: CDR1 SEHNR and CDR2 FQNEAQ (reference sequence). The CDR3 is 14 residues long.

The rearrangement joins TRBV28 to TRBJ1-1; D is perhaps TRBD1 (6 bases). The germline CDR1 and CDR2 sequences are MDHEN and SYDVKM. The V end was cut by 4 bases, the J end by 5 bases, with 20 bases between. The length of the CDR3 is 16 residues. The CDR3 region has the DNA TGTGCCAGCAGTTCGCGTCAGGGAAGGGGGGGGACTGAAGCTTTCTTT. It translates to CASSSRQGRGGTEAFF.

This clone was counted a single time. The rearrangement uses TRBV18 and TRBJ1-1; D ambiguous. Germline V gene sequence: CDR1 KGHSH, CDR2 LQKENI. This CDR3 spans 13 amino acids. V gave up 3 bases and J gave up 1 base, with 6 bases separating them. The chain's CDR3 is CASSPPGNTEAFF. CDR3 DNA: TGTGCCAGCTCACCGCCAGGGAACACTGAAGCTTTCTTT.

The chain joins TRBV6-6 to TRBJ2-6; TRBD1 agrees at 12 bases. This CDR3 region has 16 residues. The V gene's germline CDR1 is MNHNY and CDR2 SVGAGI (reference sequence). V was pared by 11 bases and J by 2 bases, with 7 bases of the junction left unmatched. The CDR3 nucleotides are TGTGCCTCATACCGGGACAGGGGGCCTGGGGCCAACGTCCTGACTTTC. It is translated as CASYRDRGPGANVLTF.

The rearrangement uses TRBV5-1 and TRBJ1-1; D gene uncertain. The CDR3 contains 13 residues. The V and J ends lost 9 bases and 3 bases respectively, with 15 bases between them. CDR1 is SGHRS and CDR2 is YFSETQ in the germline V gene. The CDR3 loop is CATKFTGDTEAFF. CDR3 in DNA: TGCGCCACCAAATTTACGGGAGACACTGAAGCTTTCTTT.

The V gene is TRBV18, the J gene TRBJ2-3; 10 nucleotides agree with TRBD2. V shed 4 bases and J 6 bases; nucleotides not matched to a gene: 4. The CDR3 has 14 residues. The V gene's germline CDR1 is KGHSH and CDR2 LQKENI. DNA of the CDR3: TGTGCCAGCTCACAGCGGGAGGGCCGTGATACGCAGTATTTT. This gives the protein CASSQREGRDTQYF.

The chain employs TRBV18 and TRBJ1-6; D is unresolved. The CDR3 spans 13 residues. The ends were cut back, 3 bases at V and 8 bases at J, with 8 bases in the middle. CDR1 KGHSH and CDR2 LQKENI come from the germline V gene. CDR3 residues: CASSPSLDSPLHF. CDR3 DNA: TGTGCCAGCTCACCTAGCTTGGATTCACCCCTCCACTTT.

The chain employs TRBV5-7 and TRBJ1-1, with D possibly being TRBD1 (6 bases). TRBV5-7 is noted as an ORF with a role that remains uncertain. The CDR3 extends over 13 amino acids. V was trimmed by 4 bases and J by 5 bases, leaving 12 bases between them. The DNA of the CDR3 is TGTGCCAGCAGCATTGTGACAGGTACTGAAGCTTTCTTT. Its translation: CASSIVTGTEAFF.

The chain carries TRBV30 and TRBJ1-1; D not certain. The CDR3 length is 12 residues. Germline CDR1 and CDR2: GTSNPN and SVGIG (reference sequence). Trimming removed 5 bases from V and 1 base from J, with 8 bases in between. Written as DNA, the CDR3 is TGTGCCTGGGCCTTGGGGAACACTGAAGCTTTCTTT. This codes for CAWALGNTEAFF.

The CDR3: CATSRAFDPTTSGRGETQYF. The DNA of the CDR3 is TGTGCCACCAGCAGAGCGTTTGACCCCACGACTAGCGGGAGGGGGGAGACCCAGTACTTC. The J gene is TRBJ2-5, the V gene TRBV15; the match to TRBD2 covers 14 bases. After removal of 1 base from V and 5 bases from J, the junction contained 15 bases not matched to a gene. The germline gives CDR1 LNHNV, CDR2 YYDKDF (reference sequence). CDR3 length equals 20 residues.

The chain has TRBV19 and TRBJ2-1; D uncertain. The germline gives CDR1 LNHDA, CDR2 SQIVND (reference sequence). Trimming removed 4 bases from V and 9 bases from J, with 13 bases in between. This CDR3 contains 13 residues. The CDR3 loop is CASSTPARGEQFF. The DNA of the CDR3 is TGTGCCAGTAGTACCCCCGCCAGAGGTGAGCAGTTCTTC.

This clone showed up just once. This chain links TRBV7-2 with TRBJ1-5; 9 bases are shared with TRBD1. Germline values: CDR1 SGHTA, CDR2 FQGNSA. V lost 4 bases to trimming and J lost 3 bases; unmatched junction nucleotides: 4. The CDR3 is 15 residues long. The CDR3 bases are TGTGCCAGCAGCTCCGGGACAGGGTTCAATCAGCCCCAGCATTTT. This gives the protein CASSSGTGFNQPQHF.

The chain combines TRBV5-4 with TRBJ2-3; 9 bases map to TRBD2. The CDR3 is 15 residues long. J gave up 6 bases and V 4 bases, and 9 bases lay outside the gene matches. From germline, CDR1 is SGHNT and CDR2 YYREEE (reference sequence). The CDR3, as DNA: TGTGCCAGCAGCCTCCGAGGCGGGAGGGGGGATACGCAGTATTTT. Translated: CASSLRGGRGDTQYF.

Notes on this clone: The identical CDR3 is also encoded by other nucleotide sequences in the sample. This chain joins TRBV28 and TRBJ1-5, with D unclear. Germline CDR1 and CDR2: MDHEN and SYDVKM. Trimming removed 2 bases at V and 6 bases at J, with 5 bases between. The CDR3 has 12 residues. CDR3 sequence: CASSLNGQPQHF. The CDR3 nucleotides read TGTGCCAGCAGTTTAAACGGTCAGCCCCAGCATTTT. Complete variable domain (other parts from reference TRBV28 and TRBJ1-5): DVKVTQSSRYLVKRTGEKVFLECVQDMDHENMFWYRQDPGLGLRLIYFSYDVKMKEKGDIPEGYSVSREKKERFSLILESASTNQTSMYLCASSLNGQPQHFGDGTRLSIL.

CDR3 sequence reads: CASSPPGTQNTEAFF. The CDR3 DNA is TGTGCCAGCAGTCCCCCCGGGACACAGAACACTGAAGCTTTCTTT. The J gene is TRBJ1-1, the V gene TRBV6-6, with D tentatively TRBD1 (6 bases). Looked up from germline, CDR1 is MNHNY and CDR2 is SVGAGI (reference sequence). The V end lost 5 bases, the J end lost 1 base, and 14 bases lay between the germline ends. The CDR3 totals 15 residues.

The J gene is TRBJ2-7, the V gene TRBV4-2, with TRBD2 matching over 8 bases. Trimming took 3 bases from V and 2 from J; bases not matched to a gene: 9. The CDR3 has 16 amino acids. Germline V gene lookup returns CDR1 LGHNA and CDR2 YNFKEQ. Here the CDR3 reads CASSQSEAGAPYEQYF. The CDR3 DNA sequence: TGTGCCAGCAGCCAGTCGGAAGCGGGAGCCCCCTACGAGCAGTACTTC.

The chain joins TRBV21-1 to TRBJ2-7; the D segment call TRBD2 is taken from the table without a DNA check. TRBV21-1 is flagged as a pseudogene. This CDR3 spans 16 amino acids. The CDR3 DNA reads TGTGCCAGCAGCAAATTTTGTCTCGGGGGGACCTGGGAGCAGTACTTC. Its protein product is CASSKFCLGGTWEQYF.

The chain carries TRBV30 and TRBJ1-2; TRBD1 might be the D (5 bases). Germline values: CDR1 GTSNPN, CDR2 SVGIG (reference sequence). Trimming removed 0 bases from V and 8 bases from J, with 10 bases in between. The CDR3 totals 12 residues. The CDR3: CAWSVRGGGYTF. The CDR3 DNA reads as TGTGCCTGGAGTGTACGCGGGGGGGGCTACACCTTC.

This chain links TRBV30 with TRBJ2-5; 13 positions match TRBD2. The CDR3 has 15 residues. The V gene end was trimmed by 5 bases and the J gene end by 5 bases; junction bases not matched to a gene: 8. The V gene's germline CDR1 is GTSNPN and CDR2 SVGIG (reference sequence). For the CDR3, the DNA is TGTGCCTGGGGAAAAGGACTAGCGGGAGTTGAGACCCAGTACTTC. Translated: CAWGKGLAGVETQYF.

The chain employs TRBV10-3 and TRBJ1-1; TRBD1 might be the D (5 bases). V was shortened by 4 bases and J by 6 bases, with 15 bases between the two germline ends. Germline loops: CDR1 ENHRY, CDR2 SYGVKD. The CDR3 length is 14 residues. Here the CDR3 reads CAISAAGLGPEAFF. CDR3 DNA sequence: TGTGCCATCAGTGCGGCAGGGTTGGGGCCTGAAGCTTTCTTT.

V is TRBV18 and J is TRBJ1-1, with D unclear. This CDR3 comprises 14 residues. Trimming shortened V by 4 bases and J by 0 bases, and 9 bases separated the two germline ends. Per germline, CDR1 KGHSH and CDR2 LQKENI. This CDR3 reads CASSQNGLNTEAFF. The CDR3 DNA is TGTGCCAGCTCACAAAACGGGTTGAACACTGAAGCTTTCTTT.

This sequence joins TRBV7-9 and TRBJ2-7, with D tentatively TRBD1 (6 bases). Germline loops: CDR1 SEHNR, CDR2 FQNEAQ (reference sequence). The ends were cut back, 5 bases at V and 0 bases at J, with 14 bases in the middle. The CDR3 covers 15 residues. The CDR3 nucleotides are TGTGCCAGCAGCCCCGGGACATCGAGCTCCTACGAGCAGTACTTC. Its protein is CASSPGTSSSYEQYF.

The chain couples TRBV2 to TRBJ2-1, with 10 bases matching TRBD2. Per the germline V gene, CDR1 is SNHLY and CDR2 is FYNNEI. Losses at the gene ends were 7 bases for V and 0 bases for J; bases not matched to a gene: 6. The CDR3 runs to 16 residues. The CDR3 here is CASKEREGSSYNEQFF. CDR3 nucleotides: TGTGCCAGCAAGGAGCGGGAGGGTAGCTCCTACAATGAGCAGTTCTTC. Full variable domain (outside the CDR3, taken from reference TRBV2 and TRBJ2-1): EPEVTQTPSHQVTQMGQEVILRCVPISNHLYFYWYRQILGQKVEFLVSFYNNEISEKSEIFDDQFSVERPDGSNFTLKIRSTKLEDSAMYFCASKEREGSSYNEQFFGPGTRLTVL.